What follows are 26 T cell receptor beta chains derived from one specimen sequenced in a study of T cell repertoires in cytomegalovirus infection. The antigens for these receptors are not known. In TCRdb, the reads were re-called with MiXCR into one record per CDR3 protein. The sample includes tens of thousands of distinct CDR3 sequences, roughly 44% of them seen just once. Sequencing was performed on CD8+ T cells from cultured PBMCs, taken from culture after CMV antigen stimulation. These TCRs come from a human donor in good health (CMV status not recorded). Some clones in this sample may be carry-over from other donors' samples.

This clonotype has a handful of counts. The chain joins TRBV12-3 or TRBV12-4 to TRBJ1-2, with D perhaps TRBD1 (6 bases). The ends were cut back, 7 bases at V and 7 bases at J, with 16 bases in the middle. The CDR3 sequence is 13 residues long. The CDR3 DNA is TGTGCCAGCACCTTCCCCGGGGGGGCTGGCTACACCTTC. Translation: CASTFPGGAGYTF.

This clonotype was counted between two and nine times. The V gene is TRBV3-1, the J gene TRBJ2-7; 9 nucleotides align to TRBD2. CDR3 size: 16 residues. Losses at the gene ends were 1 base for V and 0 bases for J; bases not matched to a gene: 4. CDR1 is LGHDT and CDR2 is YNNKEL in the germline V gene (reference sequence). The CDR3 spells CASSQAASGTSYEQYF. Here the CDR3 DNA reads TGTGCCAGCAGCCAAGCTGCTAGCGGGACCTCCTACGAGCAGTACTTC.

This clonotype has just a few counts. The chain links TRBV4-1 to TRBJ1-5; possibly TRBD1 for D (6 bases). The CDR3 consists of 16 residues. Germline loops: CDR1 MGHRA, CDR2 YSYEKL. Trimming cost V 5 bases and J 5 bases, with 19 bases left between them. CDR3 residues: CASSYQLERGDQPQHF. The CDR3 coding sequence is TGCGCCAGCAGCTATCAACTCGAGAGGGGGGATCAGCCCCAGCATTTT.

The chain uses TRBV7-2 and TRBJ1-2, with 8 bases identical to TRBD1. Looked up from germline, CDR1 is SGHTA and CDR2 is FQGNSA. Unmatched junction bases numbered 12, after V lost 9 bases and J lost 6 bases. This CDR3 has 14 amino acids. CDR3 loop: CARSHRDRGDGYTF. Written as DNA, the CDR3 is TGTGCCAGATCCCATAGAGACAGGGGTGATGGCTACACCTTC.

The rearrangement joins TRBV14 to TRBJ2-2; the match to TRBD2 covers 7 bases. CDR3 size: 17 residues. From germline, CDR1 is SGHDN and CDR2 FVKESK. V gave up 0 bases and J gave up 0 bases; unmatched junction bases: 4. CDR3 sequence reads: CASSQDGLAANTGELFF. CDR3 DNA: TGTGCCAGCAGCCAAGATGGGCTAGCGGCGAACACCGGGGAGCTGTTTTTT.

This chain uses TRBV7-8 with TRBJ2-3; possible D gene TRBD1, 6 bases. This CDR3 region has 16 residues. The germline V and J ends were trimmed by 4 bases and 0 bases, with 14 bases remaining between them. Germline V gives CDR1 SGHVS, CDR2 FQNEAQ. The CDR3 here is CASSWDTPSSTDTQYF. In DNA, the CDR3 is TGTGCCAGCAGCTGGGACACCCCGTCAAGCACAGATACGCAGTATTTT.

This clonotype was counted once. The chain links TRBV19 to TRBJ2-5, with 8 positions matching TRBD1. Germline V gene lookup returns CDR1 LNHDA and CDR2 SQIVND (reference sequence). The CDR3 sequence is 16 residues long. V shed 5 bases, J shed 5 bases, and the junction held 13 bases outside the gene matches. CDR3 protein: CASSSWTGSTQETQYF. The CDR3 DNA sequence: TGTGCCAGTAGTTCCTGGACAGGGTCGACTCAGGAGACCCAGTACTTC.

The CDR3 spells CASSQVVPNEQFF. In DNA form, the CDR3 reads TGCGCCAGCAGCCAAGTTGTTCCCAATGAGCAGTTCTTC. The rearrangement uses TRBV4-1 and TRBJ2-1; no clear D gene. The V gene lost 1 base and the J gene lost 6 bases, with 7 bases spanning the gap. The CDR3 has 13 amino acids. Germline CDR1 reads MGHRA; CDR2 reads YSYEKL.

The V gene is TRBV15, the J gene TRBJ2-7, with unresolved D. The germline V gene encodes CDR1 LNHNV and CDR2 YYDKDF (reference sequence). The V end lost 0 bases, the J end lost 5 bases, and 5 bases lay between the germline ends. CDR3 length: 12 residues. CDR3 protein: CATSRDFHEQYF. The CDR3 coding sequence is TGTGCCACCAGCAGAGATTTCCACGAGCAGTACTTC.

This sequence joins TRBV7-9 and TRBJ2-3; D is unresolved. The CDR3 runs 13 residues. The germline CDR1 and CDR2 sequences are SEHNR and FQNEAQ (reference sequence). Trimming took off 1 base at V and 3 bases at J, with 5 bases between the two ends. For the CDR3, the DNA is TGTGCCAGCAGCTTAGAGGCGACAGATACGCAGTATTTT. It specifies CASSLEATDTQYF.

This clonotype was seen only a few times. The J gene is TRBJ1-5, the V gene TRBV7-6; D not certain. The CDR3 is made up of 15 amino acids. Trimming removed 1 base from V and 4 bases from J, with 11 bases in between. Germline assignment: CDR1 SGHVS and CDR2 FNYEAQ. As DNA, the CDR3 is TGTGCCAGCAGCTTAGACGTAGGGTCAAATCAGCCCCAGCATTTT. It translates to CASSLDVGSNQPQHF.

The CDR3 protein is CASSKGQGGVPYEQYF. As DNA, the CDR3 is TGTGCCAGCAGTAAAGGACAGGGTGGCGTCCCCTACGAGCAGTACTTC. J is TRBJ2-7 and V is TRBV6-6, with 8 bases identical to TRBD1. V trimming: 5 bases; J trimming: 2 bases; junction bases outside the gene matches: 11. CDR3 size: 16 residues. Per the germline V gene, CDR1 is MNHNY and CDR2 is SVGAGI (reference sequence).

A few counts support this clonotype. This sequence joins TRBV6-2 or TRBV6-3 and TRBJ2-1; 9 positions agree with TRBD2. J was trimmed by 7 bases and V by 2 bases; bases with no gene match: 3. CDR1 is MNHEY and CDR2 is SVGEGT in the germline V gene. The CDR3 covers 14 residues. CDR3 residues: CASSYKLAGNEQFF. As DNA, the CDR3 is TGTGCCAGCAGTTACAAGCTAGCGGGGAATGAGCAGTTCTTC.

V is TRBV5-4 and J is TRBJ2-1, with D unresolved. The germline V gene encodes CDR1 SGHNT and CDR2 YYREEE (reference sequence). The germline V and J ends were trimmed by 1 base and 9 bases, with 11 bases remaining between them. The CDR3 has 13 amino acids. Written as DNA, the CDR3 is TGTGCCAGCAGCTTGAGTGAGCCAGGTGAGCAGTTCTTC. Residues: CASSLSEPGEQFF.

The chain uses TRBV9 and TRBJ2-2; 8 bases map to TRBD2. The CDR3 is 16 residues long. J gave up 0 bases and V 3 bases, and 4 bases lay outside the gene matches. The germline gives CDR1 SGDLS, CDR2 YYNGEE. The chain's CDR3 is CASSGLAGTNTGELFF. CDR3 DNA sequence: TGTGCCAGCAGCGGTTTAGCGGGGACGAACACCGGGGAGCTGTTTTTT.

The rearrangement links TRBV28 to TRBJ2-7; 9 bases agree with TRBD1. Trimming removed 6 bases from V and 2 bases from J; junction bases left unmatched: 8. CDR3 length: 15 amino acids. CDR1 and CDR2 (germline): MDHEN, SYDVKM. CDR3 loop: CASSPGQGYTYEQYF. CDR3 sequence (DNA): TGTGCCAGCAGCCCCGGACAGGGGTACACCTACGAGCAGTACTTC.

The chain combines TRBV27 with TRBJ1-2, with a weak D call TRBD1 (5 bases). Germline CDR1 MNHEY, CDR2 SMNVEV (reference sequence). V gave up 4 bases and J gave up 2 bases, with 11 bases separating them. This CDR3 has 14 amino acids. Here the CDR3 reads CASSSPGGNYGYTF. CDR3 nucleotide sequence: TGTGCCAGCAGTTCGCCCGGGGGGAACTATGGCTACACCTTC.

The J gene is TRBJ2-7, the V gene TRBV20-1; D is perhaps TRBD2 (7 bases). V was shortened by 1 base and J by 5 bases, with 15 bases between the two germline ends. Germline-derived CDR1 and CDR2 are DFQATT and SNEGSKA (reference sequence). The CDR3 is 14 residues long. The CDR3 loop reads CSARARGGGDEQYF. The CDR3 coding sequence is TGCAGTGCTAGAGCACGGGGAGGGGGAGACGAGCAGTACTTC.

In its sample, this clonotype was seen a few times. This chain uses TRBV6-6 with TRBJ1-1; no firm D call. The CDR3 extends over 12 amino acids. V lost 5 bases, J lost 4 bases, and 8 bases lay in between. Germline V gene data show CDR1 as MNHNY and CDR2 as SVGAGI (reference sequence). The CDR3 DNA sequence: TGTGCCAGCAGTCCCTCATTCACTGAAGCTTTCTTT. Its protein product is CASSPSFTEAFF.

V usage is TRBV7-6 and J usage is TRBJ2-1, with no clear D. Trimming removed 7 bases from V and 0 bases from J, with 10 bases in between. Germline CDR1 and CDR2: SGHVS and FNYEAQ. The CDR3 extends over 14 amino acids. CDR3: CASNSGLSYNEQFF. The DNA for the CDR3 is TGTGCCAGCAACTCAGGCCTCTCCTACAATGAGCAGTTCTTC.

The chain joins TRBV7-2 to TRBJ2-1, with 8 bases aligning to TRBD2. Germline V gene sequence: CDR1 SGHTA, CDR2 FQGNSA. V shed 5 bases and J 4 bases; nucleotides not matched to a gene: 7. There are 15 residues in the CDR3. The CDR3 sequence is CASSGRSGGYNEQFF. For the CDR3, the DNA is TGTGCCAGCAGCGGGAGGAGCGGGGGTTACAATGAGCAGTTCTTC.

The chain couples TRBV13 to TRBJ2-7, with TRBD1 matching over 8 bases. V shed 3 bases, J shed 7 bases, and the junction held 8 bases outside the gene matches. This CDR3 has 14 amino acids. CDR1 PRHDT and CDR2 FYEKMQ come from the germline V gene (reference sequence). This CDR3 reads CASSFSHTGGEQYF. CDR3 in DNA: TGTGCCAGCAGCTTTAGTCATACAGGGGGTGAGCAGTACTTC.

The chain carries TRBV7-4 and TRBJ2-1; D gene unclear. The CDR3 spans 12 residues. V lost 0 bases and J lost 10, with 7 bases in between. Per germline, CDR1 SGHVT and CDR2 SQSDAQ. The CDR3 is CASSLALDEQFF. The DNA for the CDR3 is TGTGCCAGCAGCTTAGCCCTGGACGAGCAGTTCTTC.

CDR3 sequence: CASSSGVTDTQYF. The DNA for the CDR3 is TGTGCCAGCAGCTCGGGGGTCACAGATACGCAGTATTTT. The gene calls are TRBV5-6 and TRBJ2-3; D may be TRBD2 (6 bases). The CDR3 is 13 amino acids. The V end lost 3 bases, the J end lost 2 bases, and 7 bases lay between the germline ends. Germline V gene lookup returns CDR1 SGHDT and CDR2 YYEEEE. Complete variable domain (other parts from reference TRBV5-6 and TRBJ2-3): DAGVTQSPTHLIKTRGQQVTLRCSPKSGHDTVSWYQQALGQGPQFIFQYYEEEERQRGNFPDRFSGHQFPNYSSELNVNALLLGDSALYLCASSSGVTDTQYFGPGTRLTVL.

The chain couples TRBV24-1 to TRBJ2-1; TRBD2 aligns across 9 bases. The CDR3 length is 15 residues. Germline CDR1 and CDR2: KGHDR and SFDVKD. V was pared by 5 bases and J by 4 bases, with 5 bases of the junction left unmatched. CDR3 loop: CATSVSGSDYNEQFF. The DNA for the CDR3 is TGTGCCACCAGTGTTAGCGGGAGCGATTACAATGAGCAGTTCTTC.

V gene TRBV4-1 combines with J gene TRBJ2-5; perhaps D is TRBD1 or TRBD2 (5 bases each). Looked up from germline, CDR1 is MGHRA and CDR2 is YSYEKL. The CDR3 spans 14 residues. V gave up 1 base and J gave up 5 bases, with 11 bases separating them. The CDR3 here is CASSQGPGTETQYF. DNA of the CDR3: TGCGCCAGCAGCCAAGGTCCGGGGACGGAGACCCAGTACTTC.